This entry lists 25 T cell receptor beta chains sequenced from one sample in a study of CD8 T cells in Susac syndrome. An amount of RNA that ranged from roughly 0.5 to 1 ug was reverse transcribed with random hexamers. One entry per CDR3 protein, called by TCRdb with MiXCR from the immunoSEQ multiplex PCR reads. The sample contains 180,000 or so distinct CDR3 sequences, 95% of which appear only once. The specimen was CD4+ T cells from PBMCs. All receptors derive from a human donor with multiple sclerosis.

V and J are TRBV4-2 and TRBJ1-2; D is possibly TRBD1 (6 bases). The length of the CDR3 is 15 residues. Trimming took off 4 bases at V and 3 bases at J, with 15 bases between the two ends. The germline gives CDR1 LGHNA, CDR2 YNFKEQ. CDR3 coding DNA: TGTGCCAGCAGCCGGGTGGCAGGGGAAGACTATGGCTACACCTTC. This codes for CASSRVAGEDYGYTF.

The rearrangement joins TRBV30 to TRBJ1-4, with a weak D call TRBD1 (5 bases). The CDR3 is 13 amino acids. The V and J ends lost 3 bases and 5 bases respectively, with 10 bases between them. From germline, CDR1 is GTSNPN and CDR2 SVGIG (reference sequence). For the CDR3, the DNA is TGTGCCTGGAGGGGGGACCAGAATGAAAAACTGTTTTTT. Encoded protein: CAWRGDQNEKLFF.

The chain recombines TRBV27 with TRBJ2-3; D is possibly TRBD2 (6 bases). V was cut by 3 bases and J by 2 bases, with 12 bases left in between. Germline CDR1 is MNHEY and CDR2 is SMNVEV (reference sequence). The CDR3 runs to 15 residues. The CDR3 sequence: CASSLEGRNTDTQYF. CDR3 DNA: TGTGCCAGCAGTTTGGAGGGGCGCAACACAGATACGCAGTATTTT.

J is TRBJ1-5 and V is TRBV25-1; weak D call: TRBD1 (5 bases). From germline, CDR1 is MGHDK and CDR2 SYGVNS. This CDR3 has 14 residues. V was cut by 3 bases and J by 9 bases, with 15 bases left in between. In DNA form, the CDR3 reads TGTGCCAGCAGTGACCAGGGACGGAGCGGGCCCCAGCATTTT. Translating it yields CASSDQGRSGPQHF.

V gene TRBV29-1 combines with J gene TRBJ1-2; 7 positions match TRBD1. The germline CDR1 and CDR2 sequences are SQVTM and ANQGSEA. This CDR3 is 14 amino acids long. The J segment lost 4 bases and the V segment lost 3 bases, leaving 8 bases of the junction unmatched. CDR3 in DNA: TGCAGCGTTGAGTTTCCGGACAGGCGCTATGGCTACACCTTC. Translated, it gives CSVEFPDRRYGYTF.

The chain recombines TRBV7-9 with TRBJ2-1; 7 positions agree with TRBD1. Germline V gene lookup returns CDR1 SEHNR and CDR2 FQNEAQ (reference sequence). The CDR3 runs to 17 residues. Losses at the gene ends were 6 bases for V and 0 bases for J; bases not matched to a gene: 11. In DNA, the CDR3 is TGTGCCAGCAGTTCCTCGGGACAGCCGAGCTCCTACAATGAGCAGTTCTTC. Protein sequence: CASSSSGQPSSYNEQFF. The variable domain in full, completed from reference TRBV7-9 and TRBJ2-1, reads DTGVSQNPRHKITKRGQNVTFRCDPISEHNRLYWYRQTLGQGPEFLTYFQNEAQLEKSRLLSDRFSAERPKGSFSTLEIQRTEQGDSAMYLCASSSSGQPSSYNEQFFGPGTRLTVL.

This sequence joins TRBV18 and TRBJ2-7, with 11 bases matching TRBD1. CDR1 is KGHSH and CDR2 is LQKENI in the germline V gene. The V and J ends lost 3 bases and 3 bases, in that order; junction bases with no gene match: 4. CDR3 length: 15 amino acids. The CDR3 region has the DNA TGTGCCAGCTCACCGCAGGGGACAGGGGGCTACGAGCAGTACTTC. Protein product: CASSPQGTGGYEQYF.

The gene calls are TRBV15 and TRBJ2-2, with TRBD1 as a possible D gene (6 bases). CDR1 and CDR2 from the germline V gene are LNHNV and YYDKDF (reference sequence). The CDR3 contains 12 residues. Trimming removed 11 bases at V and 3 bases at J, with 10 bases between. In nucleotides, the CDR3 is TGTGCCTCCGCAGGGGACACCGGGGAGCTGTTTTTT. The encoded protein is CASAGDTGELFF.

The V and J genes are TRBV15 and TRBJ2-5; D unresolved. Germline CDR1 LNHNV, CDR2 YYDKDF (reference sequence). This CDR3 comprises 13 residues. V dropped 2 bases and J dropped 5 bases, with 9 bases sitting between them. CDR3: CATSRPWAETQYF. The DNA of the CDR3 is TGTGCCACCAGCAGACCCTGGGCGGAGACCCAGTACTTC.

The chain uses TRBV12-3 or TRBV12-4 and TRBJ2-4; D gene uncertain. CDR3 length equals 12 residues. V lost 3 bases and J 7 bases, leaving 7 bases between the germline ends. As DNA, the CDR3 is TGTGCCAGCAGTTTTAGTGGGAACATTCAGTACTTC. It translates to CASSFSGNIQYF.

The CDR3 protein is CSGYAAGGSTDTQYF. In DNA, the CDR3 is TGCAGTGGATATGCGGCGGGGGGCTCTACAGATACGCAGTATTTT. This chain joins TRBV20-1 and TRBJ2-3; TRBD2 agrees at 8 bases. With V trimmed by 7 bases and J by 3 bases, 12 bases remained unmatched. This CDR3 has 15 amino acids. The germline V gene encodes CDR1 DFQATT and CDR2 SNEGSKA (reference sequence).

J is TRBJ2-7 and V is TRBV24-1; D is undetermined. This CDR3 spans 13 amino acids. V lost 5 bases, J lost 2 bases, and 9 bases lay in between. Germline V gene sequence: CDR1 KGHDR, CDR2 SFDVKD. CDR3: CATSGTNAYEQYF. CDR3 nucleotide sequence: TGTGCCACCAGTGGTACTAATGCCTACGAGCAGTACTTC.

The rearrangement uses TRBV20-1 and TRBJ1-1, with unresolved D. V was cut by 5 bases and J by 0 bases, with 7 bases left in between. CDR3 length: 12 amino acids. Germline V gives CDR1 DFQATT, CDR2 SNEGSKA (reference sequence). CDR3 loop: CSAARVNTEAFF. The CDR3 DNA reads TGCAGTGCTGCGAGGGTGAACACTGAAGCTTTCTTT.

The chain links TRBV28 to TRBJ2-1, with 11 positions matching TRBD2. V lost 3 bases, J lost 6 bases, and 4 bases stayed unmatched. The CDR3 length is 15 residues. Germline CDR1 reads MDHEN; CDR2 reads SYDVKM. The DNA of the CDR3 is TGTGCCAGCAGTTTCGATAGCGGGGGGGGCAATGAGCAGTTCTTC. Protein: CASSFDSGGGNEQFF.

V usage is TRBV13 and J usage is TRBJ2-4; tentative D call: TRBD1 (6 bases). V was pared by 5 bases and J by 8 bases, with 13 bases between. The V gene's germline CDR1 is PRHDT and CDR2 FYEKMQ (reference sequence). The CDR3 contains 13 residues. The DNA for the CDR3 is TGTGCCAGCAGCCGTAAACAGGGAGACATTCAGTACTTC. This codes for CASSRKQGDIQYF.

CDR3 nucleotides: TGTGCCAGCAGCGTAGCGGGCGGGGGCACTGAAGCTTTCTTT. Amino acids: CASSVAGGGTEAFF. V is TRBV9 and J is TRBJ1-1; D possibly corresponds to TRBD1 (5 bases). Trimming cost V 0 bases and J 4 bases, with 10 bases left between them. The CDR3 length is 14 residues. Germline values: CDR1 SGDLS, CDR2 YYNGEE.

The chain links TRBV18 to TRBJ1-1, with TRBD1 matching over 7 bases. The CDR3 loop spans 15 amino acids. Germline trimming cut 3 bases from V and 1 base from J; bases unmatched to any gene: 5. In germline, CDR1 is KGHSH, CDR2 LQKENI. The CDR3 spells CASSPGQVRNTEAFF. The CDR3 DNA follows: TGTGCCAGCTCACCTGGACAGGTGCGGAACACTGAAGCTTTCTTT.

The V call is TRBV20-1, the J call TRBJ2-3; TRBD1 matches 8 bases. The CDR3 is 15 residues long. CDR1 and CDR2 from the germline V gene are DFQATT and SNEGSKA (reference sequence). V gave up 3 bases and J gave up 2 bases; unmatched junction bases: 7. The CDR3, as DNA: TGCAGTGCTAGGGGGACAGGAGCCTACACAGATACGCAGTATTTT. Residues: CSARGTGAYTDTQYF.

This clonotype was seen more than once but under ten times. The gene calls are TRBV7-3 and TRBJ2-5; D not resolved. Germline V gene data show CDR1 as SGHTA and CDR2 as FQGTGA. The CDR3 totals 13 residues. V was shortened by 2 bases and J by 2 bases, with 6 bases between the two germline ends. The CDR3 DNA is TGTGCCAGCAGCTTACGCTCTCAAGAGACCCAGTACTTC. Protein product: CASSLRSQETQYF.

This sequence joins TRBV20-1 and TRBJ1-5, with D hard to call. The CDR3 runs 15 residues. The germline gives CDR1 DFQATT, CDR2 SNEGSKA (reference sequence). The germline V and J ends were trimmed by 6 bases and 0 bases, with 15 bases remaining between them. In nucleotides, the CDR3 is TGCAGTGCCTCGGGATTGGGATATAGCAATCAGCCCCAGCATTTT. This gives the protein CSASGLGYSNQPQHF.

V gene TRBV7-3 combines with J gene TRBJ2-5; 8 positions match TRBD1. This CDR3 region has 13 residues. The ends lost 4 bases at V and 4 bases at J; junction bases unmatched: 2. Germline assignment: CDR1 SGHTA and CDR2 FQGTGA. CDR3: CASSSGQGETQYF. DNA of the CDR3: TGTGCCAGCAGCTCCGGACAGGGAGAGACCCAGTACTTC.

The chain joins TRBV29-1 to TRBJ1-2, with 8 bases matching TRBD1. V lost 5 bases to trimming and J lost 3 bases; unmatched junction nucleotides: 2. The germline CDR1 and CDR2 sequences are SQVTM and ANQGSEA. The CDR3 extends over 12 amino acids. DNA of the CDR3: TGCAGCGTTCTACAGGGGGACTATGGCTACACCTTC. Protein: CSVLQGDYGYTF.

This chain uses TRBV12-3 or TRBV12-4 with TRBJ1-2; D not resolved. CDR3 length: 14 amino acids. Trimming left V 5 bases short and J 4 bases short, with 14 bases between. The CDR3 sequence: CASSALRESYGYTF. DNA for the CDR3: TGTGCCAGCAGTGCCCTAAGGGAAAGCTATGGCTACACCTTC.

In DNA form, the CDR3 reads TGTGCCAGCAGCGTAGAAGCCACCTCACCCCTCCACTTT. Translated: CASSVEATSPLHF. This chain links TRBV9 with TRBJ1-6; D not resolved. The CDR3 length is 13 residues. CDR1 is SGDLS, CDR2 YYNGEE, per germline. The V and J ends lost 0 bases and 10 bases respectively, with 8 bases between them.

This chain uses TRBV20-1 with TRBJ2-7; D is unclear. Germline V gives CDR1 DFQATT, CDR2 SNEGSKA (reference sequence). The CDR3 spans 12 residues. V was shortened by 2 bases and J by 12 bases, with 17 bases between the two germline ends. The CDR3 DNA follows: TGCAGTGCTAGACCTCCCACGTTAATGGGGTACTTC. It codes for CSARPPTLMGYF.